These 18 T cell receptor beta chains originate from one sample sequenced in a study of vaccination and CD4 T cells after COVID-19. Antigens of these TCRs are unknown. The sample's treatment: roughly 10-day PBMC culture with coronavirus spike peptide pools or control peptides (ViraFEST assay). Once obtained from cultured CD4+ T cells, the DNA was sequenced using the Oncomine TCR Beta short-read assay. TCRdb used MiXCR to reprocess the PCR reads, holding one entry per CDR3 protein. Here the sample spans some 18,000 distinct CDR3 sequences, about three fifths being singletons. This material consisted of CD4+ T cells from blood, cultured in vitro, taken before SARS-CoV-2 vaccination. These receptor sequences come from a human donor who had recovered from COVID-19.

The V gene is TRBV5-1, the J gene TRBJ2-7, with D possibly being TRBD2 (6 bases). This CDR3 region has 15 residues. Germline V lookup: CDR1 SGHRS, CDR2 YFSETQ. Trimming cost V 4 bases and J 2 bases, with 16 bases left between them. The CDR3 here is CASSDSGGFPYEQYF. The CDR3 coding sequence is TGCGCCAGCAGCGATTCCGGGGGATTTCCCTACGAGCAGTACTTC.

This clonotype occurred a few times. DNA for the CDR3: TGCAGTGCTAGAAATCCCCTAGCGGGAGGGCGAATAGTCTACGAGCAGTACTTC. Encoded protein: CSARNPLAGGRIVYEQYF. The chain combines TRBV20-1 with TRBJ2-7, with 12 bases fitting TRBD2. V dropped 2 bases and J dropped 3; count of bases not matched to a gene: 14. Germline CDR1 is DFQATT and CDR2 is SNEGSKA (reference sequence). This CDR3 has 18 residues.

This chain links TRBV19 with TRBJ1-1; D is possibly TRBD1 (5 bases). The germline V and J ends were trimmed by 6 bases and 1 base, with 15 bases remaining between them. Germline V CDR1 and CDR2: LNHDA, SQIVND (reference sequence). The CDR3 is 15 residues long. The CDR3: CASRKPGLQNTEAFF. DNA for the CDR3: TGTGCCAGTAGGAAACCGGGACTCCAGAACACTGAAGCTTTCTTT. Based on the CDR3 plus reference TRBV19 and TRBJ1-1, the full variable domain is DGGITQSPKYLFRKEGQNVTLSCEQNLNHDAMYWYRQDPGQGLRLIYYSQIVNDFQKGDIAEGYSVSREKKESFPLTVTSAQKNPTAFYLCASRKPGLQNTEAFFGQGTRLTVV.

The CDR3 nucleotides are TGCAGTGCTAGAGTGGCCAATGTGAGGGTCCATGGCTACACCTTC. Amino acids: CSARVANVRVHGYTF. The genes are TRBV20-1 and TRBJ1-2, with D unresolved. This CDR3 is 15 amino acids long. The V end lost 1 base, the J end lost 6 bases, and 18 bases lay between the germline ends. Per germline, CDR1 DFQATT and CDR2 SNEGSKA (reference sequence).

The table lists this clonotype with a count of one. The V call is TRBV2, the J call TRBJ2-7; D might be TRBD1 (6 bases). V was shortened by 6 bases and J by 0 bases, with 12 bases between the two germline ends. The CDR3 spans 14 residues. Per germline, CDR1 SNHLY and CDR2 FYNNEI. The CDR3 protein is CASRRQEISYEQYF. The CDR3 bases are TGTGCCAGCAGGAGACAGGAGATCTCCTACGAGCAGTACTTC.

As to this clonotype: Because the CDR3 is missing its conserved closing phenylalanine or tryptophan, this is likely a read error. The J gene is TRBJ1-2, the V gene TRBV20-1, with D maybe TRBD1 (5 bases). In germline, CDR1 is DFQATT, CDR2 SNEGSKA (reference sequence). This CDR3 has 13 amino acids. With 0 bases removed from V and 4 bases from J, the gap between germline ends came to 9 bases. The CDR3 DNA reads TGCAGTGCTAGAGAGGGGGGGGTCTATGGCTACACCTCC. Translation: CSAREGGVYGYTS.

This clonotype appeared a few times. The chain links TRBV20-1 to TRBJ1-2, with D perhaps matching TRBD1 (6 bases). CDR1 and CDR2 (germline): DFQATT, SNEGSKA (reference sequence). The CDR3 runs 11 residues. The ends were cut back, 5 bases at V and 5 bases at J, with 9 bases in the middle. CDR3: CSASGTYGYTF. The CDR3 nucleotides read TGCAGTGCTTCCGGGACATATGGCTACACCTTC.

V gene TRBV20-1 combines with J gene TRBJ2-1; TRBD2 agrees at 11 bases. With 3 bases clipped from V and 12 bases from J, the junction kept 13 bases outside the gene matches. Germline V gene lookup returns CDR1 DFQATT and CDR2 SNEGSKA (reference sequence). This CDR3 has 15 residues. The CDR3 nucleotides read TGCAGTGCTAGCCCGCTGGGGCTAGCGGGAGGTGGGCAGTTCTTC. Protein product: CSASPLGLAGGGQFF.

This clonotype has only a few counts. The chain combines TRBV10-3 with TRBJ1-2, with D maybe TRBD1 (5 bases). CDR3 length equals 12 residues. Germline-derived CDR1 and CDR2 are ENHRY and SYGVKD. Trimming cost V 4 bases and J 2 bases, with 5 bases left between them. The CDR3 here is CAISGQNYGYTF. The CDR3 bases are TGTGCCATCAGTGGACAGAACTATGGCTACACCTTC.

This clonotype was seen a few times. The chain carries TRBV25-1 and TRBJ2-3, with 13 bases fitting TRBD2. This CDR3 has 16 residues. The germline gives CDR1 MGHDK, CDR2 SYGVNS. After removal of 8 bases from V and 2 bases from J, the junction contained 7 bases not matched to a gene. The DNA for the CDR3 is TGTGCCAGCTCCTCGGGGACTAGCGGGAACACAGATACGCAGTATTTT. Protein: CASSSGTSGNTDTQYF. The variable domain in full, with the rest retrieved from reference TRBV25-1 and TRBJ2-3, is EADIYQTPRYLVIGTGKKITLECSQTMGHDKMYWYQQDPGMELHLIHYSYGVNSTEKGDLSSESTVSRIRTEHFPLTLESARPSHTSQYLCASSSGTSGNTDTQYFGPGTRLTVL.

This clonotype was seen only a few times. V usage is TRBV20-1 and J usage is TRBJ1-2, with D perhaps matching TRBD1 (5 bases). The CDR3 has 15 residues. Trimming left V 0 bases short and J 5 bases short, with 16 bases between. From germline, CDR1 is DFQATT and CDR2 SNEGSKA (reference sequence). The CDR3 reads CSARDGSREWYGYTF. CDR3 coding DNA: TGCAGTGCTAGAGATGGTAGCAGGGAGTGGTATGGCTACACCTTC.

V gene TRBV6-1 combines with J gene TRBJ1-5; 12 nucleotides line up with TRBD1. Germline-derived CDR1 and CDR2 are MNHNS and SASEGT. Losses at the gene ends were 1 base for V and 10 bases for J; bases not matched to a gene: 5. The CDR3 has 15 amino acids. CDR3 protein: CASSEGGQGADPQHF. DNA for the CDR3: TGTGCCAGCAGTGAAGGGGGACAGGGGGCGGATCCCCAGCATTTT.

The CDR3 nucleotides are TGTGCCTGGAGTGCAGACTTTTCGGGACATAACACTGAAGCTTTCTTT. This gives the protein CAWSADFSGHNTEAFF. This chain uses TRBV30 with TRBJ1-1; TRBD1 might be the D (6 bases). Germline values: CDR1 GTSNPN, CDR2 SVGIG (reference sequence). V gave up 1 base and J gave up 2 bases, with 17 bases separating them. The CDR3 runs to 16 residues.

This chain links TRBV15 with TRBJ1-5; no reliable D call. Germline CDR1 is LNHNV and CDR2 is YYDKDF (reference sequence). This CDR3 region has 13 residues. Trimming removed 5 bases from V and 0 bases from J, with 5 bases in between. In DNA form, the CDR3 reads TGTGCCACCAGCTCTGATAGCAATCAGCCCCAGCATTTT. Translating gives CATSSDSNQPQHF.

This clonotype occurred a few times. The V gene is TRBV5-5, the J gene TRBJ1-1; D is perhaps TRBD1 (5 bases). The CDR3 is 14 residues long. Trimming cost V 4 bases and J 2 bases, with 12 bases left between them. From germline, CDR1 is SGHKS and CDR2 YYEKEE (reference sequence). The CDR3 sequence: CASSPQVINTEAFF. The CDR3 coding sequence is TGTGCCAGCAGCCCACAGGTGATTAACACTGAAGCTTTCTTT. Together with reference TRBV5-5 and TRBJ1-1, the CDR3 gives the full variable domain: DAGVTQSPTHLIKTRGQQVTLRCSPISGHKSVSWYQQVLGQGPQFIFQYYEKEERGRGNFPDRFSARQFPNYSSELNVNALLLGDSALYLCASSPQVINTEAFFGQGTRLTVV.

The chain joins TRBV12-3 or TRBV12-4 to TRBJ2-5; D is possibly TRBD1 (5 bases). V was clipped by 5 bases and J by 4 bases, with 11 bases between them. The CDR3 extends over 13 amino acids. CDR3 DNA: TGTGCCAGCAGTAGGGGCAGAAGAGAGACCCAGTACTTC. As protein: CASSRGRRETQYF.

CDR3 residues: CSAGRGNQPQHF. CDR3 in DNA: TGCAGTGCCGGCAGGGGCAATCAGCCCCAGCATTTT. The chain has TRBV20-1 and TRBJ1-5; a possible D gene is TRBD1 (5 bases). V shed 6 bases and J shed 2 bases, with 8 bases lying between them. The germline CDR1 and CDR2 sequences are DFQATT and SNEGSKA (reference sequence). The CDR3 loop spans 12 amino acids.

This clonotype was recorded a few times. This chain uses TRBV20-1 with TRBJ2-7; D is perhaps TRBD2 (6 bases). Per the germline V gene, CDR1 is DFQATT and CDR2 is SNEGSKA (reference sequence). The ends were cut back, 1 base at V and 2 bases at J, with 12 bases in the middle. The CDR3 has 14 amino acids. The CDR3 region has the DNA TGCAGTGCTAGAGTTAGCGGCAGTACCTACGAGCAGTACTTC. Translation: CSARVSGSTYEQYF.